A selection of T cell receptor beta chains follows, all from one sample in a study of beta chain features in type 1 diabetes. TCRdb's copy holds only in-frame clones and misses some; the assay was immunoSEQ multiplex PCR. The sample shows roughly 350,000 clones, over 8.5% of them seen only once. Sequencing was carried out using central memory CD4+ T cells from blood. These TCRs come from a man aged 30-40 years with type 1 diabetes. CDR3s include the opening cysteine and the closing phenylalanine or tryptophan. The D gene is left open where the match is weak.

d_gene: -
j_gene: TRBJ2-7
v_gene: TRBV7-2
CDR3aa: CASSLREYEQYF

d_gene: -
j_gene: TRBJ2-2
v_gene: TRBV11-3
CDR3aa: CASSFLFTGELFF

d_gene: -
j_gene: TRBJ1-1
v_gene: TRBV5-6
CDR3aa: CASSLMDGAEAFF

d_gene: TRBD2
j_gene: TRBJ2-5
v_gene: TRBV13
CDR3aa: CASSPIAGVETQYF

d_gene: -
j_gene: TRBJ2-5
v_gene: TRBV29-1
CDR3aa: CSVGAGGQQETQYF

d_gene: -
j_gene: TRBJ2-3
v_gene: TRBV7-2
CDR3aa: CASSSLRDSTDTQYF

d_gene: -
j_gene: TRBJ1-4
v_gene: TRBV5-1
CDR3aa: CASSLAVGQGTEKLFF

d_gene: -
j_gene: TRBJ2-5
v_gene: TRBV29-1
CDR3aa: CSVGPQETQYF

d_gene: -
j_gene: TRBJ2-2
v_gene: TRBV15
CDR3aa: CATSRGMGETGELFF

d_gene: -
j_gene: TRBJ1-5
v_gene: TRBV5-1
CDR3aa: CASSLEAGQEIPQHF

d_gene: TRBD1
j_gene: TRBJ2-7
v_gene: TRBV5-5
CDR3aa: CASSPLGQGYKEQYF

d_gene: TRBD1
j_gene: TRBJ1-2
v_gene: TRBV5-4
CDR3aa: CASSPRTGQDYGYTF

d_gene: -
j_gene: TRBJ1-1
v_gene: TRBV2
CDR3aa: CASSLTATENTEAFF

d_gene: TRBD1
j_gene: TRBJ1-1
v_gene: TRBV11-2
CDR3aa: CASSLEGGSLNTEAFF

d_gene: -
j_gene: TRBJ2-7
v_gene: TRBV19
CDR3aa: CASSTLPWGFSSYEQYF

d_gene: -
j_gene: TRBJ1-1
v_gene: TRBV28
CDR3aa: CASSSGSTEAFF

d_gene: TRBD1
j_gene: TRBJ2-7
v_gene: TRBV5-1
CDR3aa: CASSLVATGGGEQYF

d_gene: TRBD1
j_gene: TRBJ2-4
v_gene: TRBV6-5
CDR3aa: CASSPRQGALNIQYF

d_gene: TRBD2
j_gene: TRBJ2-1
v_gene: TRBV30
CDR3aa: CAWSMGLAGNNEQFF

d_gene: -
j_gene: TRBJ2-5
v_gene: TRBV5-1
CDR3aa: CASSPMSAETQYF